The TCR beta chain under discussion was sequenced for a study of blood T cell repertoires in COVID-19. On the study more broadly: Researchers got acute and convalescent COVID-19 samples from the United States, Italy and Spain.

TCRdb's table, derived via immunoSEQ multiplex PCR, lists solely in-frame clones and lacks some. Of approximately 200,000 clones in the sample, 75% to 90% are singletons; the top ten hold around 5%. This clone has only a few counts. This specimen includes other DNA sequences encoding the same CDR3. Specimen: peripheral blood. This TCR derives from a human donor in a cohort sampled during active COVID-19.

CDR3 sequence (DNA): TGTGCCAGCAGCGTAGGGGTTAGCGGGACCTACGAGCAGTACTTC. This encodes CASSVGVSGTYEQYF. V and J are TRBV9 and TRBJ2-7; 8 bases agree with TRBD2. The trim removed 0 bases at V and 2 bases at J, leaving 4 bases unmatched. The germline V gene encodes CDR1 SGDLS and CDR2 YYNGEE. The CDR3 loop spans 15 amino acids.